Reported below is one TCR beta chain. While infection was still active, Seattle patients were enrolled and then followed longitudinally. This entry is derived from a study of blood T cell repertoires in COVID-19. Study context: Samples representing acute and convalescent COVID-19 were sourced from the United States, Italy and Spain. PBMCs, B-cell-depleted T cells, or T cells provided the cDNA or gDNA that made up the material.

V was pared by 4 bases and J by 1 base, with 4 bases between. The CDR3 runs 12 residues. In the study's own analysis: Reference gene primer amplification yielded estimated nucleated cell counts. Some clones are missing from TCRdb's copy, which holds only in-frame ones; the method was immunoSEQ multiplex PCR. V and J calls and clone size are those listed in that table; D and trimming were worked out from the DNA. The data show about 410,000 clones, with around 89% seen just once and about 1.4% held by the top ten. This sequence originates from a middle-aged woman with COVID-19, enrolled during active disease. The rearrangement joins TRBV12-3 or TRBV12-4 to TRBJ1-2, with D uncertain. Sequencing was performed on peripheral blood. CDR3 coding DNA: TGTGCCAGCAGTTATCATAACTATGGCTACACCTTC. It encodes CASSYHNYGYTF.